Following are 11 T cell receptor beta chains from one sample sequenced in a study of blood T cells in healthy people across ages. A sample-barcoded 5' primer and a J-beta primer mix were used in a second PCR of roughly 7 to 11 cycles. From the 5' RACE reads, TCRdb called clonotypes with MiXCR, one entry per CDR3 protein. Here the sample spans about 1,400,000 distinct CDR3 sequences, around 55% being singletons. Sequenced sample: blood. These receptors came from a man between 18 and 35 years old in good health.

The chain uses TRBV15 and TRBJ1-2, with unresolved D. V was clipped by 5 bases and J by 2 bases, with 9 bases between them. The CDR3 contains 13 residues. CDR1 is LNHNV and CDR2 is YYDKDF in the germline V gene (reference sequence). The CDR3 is CATSEGVNYGYTF. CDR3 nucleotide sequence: TGTGCCACCAGCGAGGGTGTAAACTATGGCTACACCTTC.

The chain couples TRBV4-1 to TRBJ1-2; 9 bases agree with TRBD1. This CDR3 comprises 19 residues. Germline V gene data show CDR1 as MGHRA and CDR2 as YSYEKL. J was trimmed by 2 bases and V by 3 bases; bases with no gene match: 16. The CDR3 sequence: CASSHGKGDRATLNYGYTF. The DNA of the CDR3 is TGCGCCAGCAGCCATGGAAAAGGGGACAGGGCCACGCTGAACTATGGCTACACCTTC.

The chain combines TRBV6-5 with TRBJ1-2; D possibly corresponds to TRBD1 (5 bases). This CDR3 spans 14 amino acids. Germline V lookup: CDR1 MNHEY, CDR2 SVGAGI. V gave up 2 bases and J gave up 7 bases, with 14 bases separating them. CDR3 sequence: CASSYVGGRTGYTF. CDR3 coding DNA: TGTGCCAGCAGTTACGTGGGGGGAAGGACTGGCTACACCTTC.

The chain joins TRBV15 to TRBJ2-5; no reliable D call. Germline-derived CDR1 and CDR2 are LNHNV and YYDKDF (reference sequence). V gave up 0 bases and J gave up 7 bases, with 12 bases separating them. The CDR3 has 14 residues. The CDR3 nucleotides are TGTGCCACCAGCAGAGAGGAAGGTTTACGGACCCAGTACTTC. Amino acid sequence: CATSREEGLRTQYF.

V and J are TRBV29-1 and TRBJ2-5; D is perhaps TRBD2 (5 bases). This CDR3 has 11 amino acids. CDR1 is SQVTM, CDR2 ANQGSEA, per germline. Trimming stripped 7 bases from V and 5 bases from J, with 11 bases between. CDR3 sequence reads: CSAGEWETQYF. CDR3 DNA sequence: TGCAGCGCTGGGGAGTGGGAGACCCAGTACTTC.

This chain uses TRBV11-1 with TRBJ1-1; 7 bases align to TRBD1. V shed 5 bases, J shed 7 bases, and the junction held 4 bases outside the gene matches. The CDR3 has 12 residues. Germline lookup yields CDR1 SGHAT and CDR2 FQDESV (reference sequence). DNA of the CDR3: TGTGCCAGCAGCAAATGGACAGGTGAAGCTTTCTTT. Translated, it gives CASSKWTGEAFF.

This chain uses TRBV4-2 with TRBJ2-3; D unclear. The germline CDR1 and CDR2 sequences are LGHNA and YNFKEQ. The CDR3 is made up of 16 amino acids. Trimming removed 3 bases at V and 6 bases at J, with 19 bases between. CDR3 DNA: TGTGCCAGCAGCCAGGGGTGGCCCCGATTGAAGGATACGCAGTATTTT. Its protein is CASSQGWPRLKDTQYF.

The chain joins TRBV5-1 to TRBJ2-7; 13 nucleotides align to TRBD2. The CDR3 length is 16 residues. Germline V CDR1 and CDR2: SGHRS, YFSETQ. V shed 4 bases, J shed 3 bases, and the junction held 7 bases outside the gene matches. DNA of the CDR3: TGCGCCAGCAGCCCTGGACTAGCGGGGGCCCTCTACGAGCAGTACTTC. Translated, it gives CASSPGLAGALYEQYF.

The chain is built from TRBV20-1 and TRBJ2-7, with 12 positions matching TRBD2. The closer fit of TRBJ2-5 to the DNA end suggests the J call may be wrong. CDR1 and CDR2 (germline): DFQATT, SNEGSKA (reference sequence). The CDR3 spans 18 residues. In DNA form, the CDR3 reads TGCAGTGCTAGAGAGTGGGGGACTAGCGGGTTAAGCGGGGAGACCCAGTACTTC. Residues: CSAREWGTSGLSGETQYF.

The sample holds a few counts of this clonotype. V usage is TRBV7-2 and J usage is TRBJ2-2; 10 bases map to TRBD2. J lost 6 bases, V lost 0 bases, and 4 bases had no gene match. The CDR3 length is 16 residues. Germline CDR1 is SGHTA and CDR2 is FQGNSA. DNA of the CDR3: TGTGCCAGCAGCTTAGCGCTGACTAGCGGGTCCGGGGAGCTGTTTTTT. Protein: CASSLALTSGSGELFF.

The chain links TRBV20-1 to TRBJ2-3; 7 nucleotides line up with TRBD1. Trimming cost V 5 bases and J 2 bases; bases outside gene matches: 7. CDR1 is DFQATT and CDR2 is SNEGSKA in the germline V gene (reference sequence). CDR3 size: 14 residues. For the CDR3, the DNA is TGCAGTGCTTCCGGGACAGCACCCACAGATACGCAGTATTTT. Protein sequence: CSASGTAPTDTQYF.